The T cell receptor beta chain under discussion was sequenced for a study of cytomegalovirus exposure and HLA in healthy donors. Points from the study as a whole: A later analysis linked a missense DCLRE1C variant to TCR beta V- and J-gene trimming. Rare TCR sequences dominated, though some public TCRs recurred in many donors.

The CDR3 runs to 14 residues. Germline-derived CDR1 and CDR2 are SGHKS and YYEKEE (reference sequence). V lost 6 bases, J lost 5 bases, and 17 bases lay in between. Details on this clone: As yet, its antigen is unknown.

PCR involved 60 Vbeta and 13 Jbeta primers. The data were produced by immunoSEQ multiplex PCR, yet TCRdb's version contains in-frame clones alone and is incomplete. In all, the sample yields about 99,000 clones. At collection, donors were nominally healthy, but unrecorded immune exposures were probable. This clonotype originated in a man aged 35-49 years in good health and CMV-seronegative. The source material was PBMCs. The chain couples TRBV5-5 to TRBJ2-5; TRBD2 might be the D (5 bases). CDR3 in DNA: TGTGCCAGCACCCGGATTGAGGGAGCCGAGACCCAGTACTTC. Protein: CASTRIEGAETQYF.